Reported below is one TCR beta chain. The source of the sample is a study of shared clonotypes between healthy human individuals. Some clones are missing from TCRdb's copy, which holds only in-frame ones; the method was immunoSEQ multiplex PCR. The table has 500,000 to 700,000 clones, around 95% seen once. As defined, naive CD8 cells were CD45RO-negative and positively selected for CCR7, with terminally differentiated effector memory CD45RA+ cells excluded. The source material was naive CD8+ T cells sorted from blood. This TCR came from a woman aged 25-40 years in good health.

CDR3 sequence reads: CASSLIGSSNNEQFF. The CDR3 coding sequence is TGTGCCAGCAGCTTAATAGGCTCTAGTAATAATGAGCAGTTCTTC. This sequence joins TRBV7-3 and TRBJ2-1; no firm D call. V was clipped by 1 base and J by 7 bases, with 14 bases between them. CDR1 and CDR2 (germline): SGHTA, FQGTGA. The CDR3 extends over 15 amino acids.